The 18 T cell receptor beta chains in this list originate from one sample, sequenced in a study of OX40 agonist ivuxolimab in advanced cancers. Generated by immunoSEQ multiplex PCR, the TCRdb table keeps only in-frame clones and is missing some. The sample carries tens of thousands of clones, 88% recorded once. The sequencing used CD4+ or CD8+ T cells sorted from blood, collected in a trial of the OX40 agonist ivuxolimab. The receptors stem from an adult with an advanced solid tumor such as melanoma, head and neck, liver or kidney cancer.

The chain is built from TRBV28 and TRBJ2-6, with 10 nucleotides matching TRBD1. This CDR3 has 17 amino acids. Per germline, CDR1 MDHEN and CDR2 SYDVKM. With V trimmed by 0 bases and J by 3 bases, 2 bases remained unmatched. CDR3 protein: CASSLWGQGRGANVLTF. The CDR3 DNA is TGTGCCAGCAGTTTATGGGGACAGGGGCGTGGGGCCAACGTCCTGACTTTC.

V is TRBV7-8 and J is TRBJ2-7; the match to TRBD1 covers 7 bases. This CDR3 region has 15 residues. V shed 4 bases and J 1 base; nucleotides not matched to a gene: 7. CDR1 is SGHVS and CDR2 is FQNEAQ in the germline V gene. CDR3 DNA: TGTGCCAGCAGCTCCGACAGGGTGAAATCCTACGAGCAGTACTTC. Amino acids: CASSSDRVKSYEQYF.

This clone was seen just once. This rearrangement joins TRBV7-2 to TRBJ2-2; no definite D call. The CDR3 totals 16 residues. V lost 0 bases and J 5 bases, leaving 13 bases between the germline ends. Germline assignment: CDR1 SGHTA and CDR2 FQGNSA. CDR3 DNA: TGTGCCAGCAGCTTAGCCAGCCAGACGTTGACCGGGGAGCTGTTTTTT. It codes for CASSLASQTLTGELFF. Together with reference TRBV7-2 and TRBJ2-2, the CDR3 gives the full variable domain: GAGVSQSPSNKVTEKGKDVELRCDPISGHTALYWYRQSLGQGLEFLIYFQGNSAPDKSGLPSDRFSAERTGGSVSTLTIQRTQQEDSAVYLCASSLASQTLTGELFFGEGSRLTVL.

V usage is TRBV18 and J usage is TRBJ1-1, with D hard to call. Between the trimmed V and J ends, which lost 2 bases and 1 base, there was a span of 8 bases. Per the germline V gene, CDR1 is KGHSH and CDR2 is LQKENI. This CDR3 comprises 14 residues. CDR3 nucleotides: TGTGCCAGCTCACCAGGGCTGGGGAACACTGAAGCTTTCTTT. This gives the protein CASSPGLGNTEAFF.

The chain carries TRBV11-2 and TRBJ1-1; the D gene is possibly TRBD1 (5 bases). V was cut by 5 bases and J by 1 base, with 14 bases left in between. Germline V gene data show CDR1 as SGHAT and CDR2 as FQNNGV. The CDR3 length is 15 residues. The CDR3 region is CASSTRTGTNTEAFF. Here the CDR3 DNA reads TGTGCCAGCAGCACGCGTACAGGAACGAACACTGAAGCTTTCTTT.

The chain combines TRBV7-3 with TRBJ2-3; 7 bases are shared with TRBD2. Germline-derived CDR1 and CDR2 are SGHTA and FQGTGA. The CDR3 sequence is 16 residues long. The J segment lost 8 bases and the V segment lost 5 bases, leaving 16 bases of the junction unmatched. The CDR3 region has the DNA TGTGCCAGCAGCCGAGGGGCCGGGACTACCGGCTCTACGCAGTATTTT. Its protein is CASSRGAGTTGSTQYF.

The chain is built from TRBV6-5 and TRBJ1-2; no clear D gene. The V gene's germline CDR1 is MNHEY and CDR2 SVGAGI. V lost 6 bases and J 6 bases, leaving 8 bases between the germline ends. The CDR3 length is 11 residues. The CDR3 sequence: CASSAGHGYTF. DNA for the CDR3: TGTGCCAGCAGCGCAGGCCATGGCTACACCTTC.

The chain has TRBV28 and TRBJ2-5; 13 nucleotides agree with TRBD2. The CDR3 spans 16 residues. J was trimmed by 2 bases and V by 4 bases; bases with no gene match: 4. From germline, CDR1 is MDHEN and CDR2 SYDVKM. The CDR3 nucleotides are TGTGCCAGCAGTTCCCCGGGACTAGCGGGACAAGAGACCCAGTACTTC. Translating it yields CASSSPGLAGQETQYF.

This clone was seen only once. Other DNA sequences in the sample encode the same CDR3. The J gene is TRBJ2-7, the V gene TRBV11-2, with 10 positions matching TRBD1. Trimming at V came to 5 bases and at J to 0 bases, leaving 4 bases not matched to a gene. CDR1 is SGHAT and CDR2 is FQNNGV in the germline V gene. The CDR3 totals 15 residues. CDR3 protein: CASSPDRGTSYEQYF. The CDR3 bases are TGTGCCAGCAGCCCGGACAGGGGGACCTCCTACGAGCAGTACTTC.

This rearrangement joins TRBV5-5 to TRBJ2-5; D ambiguous. Germline loops: CDR1 SGHKS, CDR2 YYEKEE (reference sequence). This CDR3 has 13 amino acids. V was trimmed by 2 bases and J by 5 bases, leaving 10 bases between them. The CDR3 sequence: CASSFGERETQYF. The DNA for the CDR3 is TGTGCCAGCAGCTTTGGGGAAAGGGAGACCCAGTACTTC.

This clone appeared a few times. The chain carries TRBV2 and TRBJ2-1; TRBD2 agrees at 11 bases. CDR1 and CDR2 (germline): SNHLY, FYNNEI. The J segment lost 3 bases and the V segment lost 6 bases, leaving 10 bases of the junction unmatched. The CDR3 extends over 17 amino acids. The CDR3 spells CASRTDTGTSGYNEQFF. The CDR3 coding sequence is TGTGCCAGCAGGACGGATACCGGGACTAGCGGCTACAATGAGCAGTTCTTC.

V gene TRBV7-2 combines with J gene TRBJ1-3; TRBD1 matches 7 bases. Germline lookup yields CDR1 SGHTA and CDR2 FQGNSA. The CDR3 has 16 amino acids. V trimming: 1 base; J trimming: 0 bases; junction bases outside the gene matches: 3. CDR3: CASSLGGTASGNTIYF. In DNA, the CDR3 is TGTGCCAGCAGCTTAGGGGGGACAGCCTCTGGAAACACCATATATTTT.

This clone came up once. This chain links TRBV18 with TRBJ2-5; 8 bases agree with TRBD2. The CDR3 consists of 15 residues. Trimming took 0 bases from V and 5 from J; bases not matched to a gene: 5. The germline V gene encodes CDR1 KGHSH and CDR2 LQKENI. The CDR3 here is CASSPPGTSGETQYF. DNA of the CDR3: TGTGCCAGCTCACCACCCGGGACTAGTGGGGAGACCCAGTACTTC.

As regards this clone: One junction end disagrees with the germline gene, perhaps due to a read error. CDR3 coding DNA: TGCGCCAGCAGGTTGGGTCCGGGGGCCAACGTCCTGACTTTC. This translates into CASRLGPGANVLTF. The chain couples TRBV5-1 to TRBJ2-6; D is undetermined. Germline CDR1 is SGHRS and CDR2 is YFSETQ. The CDR3 runs 14 residues.

The V gene is TRBV5-1, the J gene TRBJ2-1, with a possible D match to TRBD1 (6 bases). This CDR3 has 15 residues. CDR1 is SGHRS, CDR2 YFSETQ, per germline. V was clipped by 0 bases and J by 10 bases, with 17 bases between them. Written as DNA, the CDR3 is TGCGCCAGCAGCTTGGGACAGGCGAGGCTAGGGGAGCAGTTCTTC. As protein: CASSLGQARLGEQFF.

The gene calls are TRBV5-1 and TRBJ2-3, with D tentatively TRBD1 or TRBD2 (5 bases each). CDR1 is SGHRS, CDR2 YFSETQ, per germline. V was cut by 5 bases and J by 2 bases, with 15 bases left in between. The CDR3 runs 15 residues. CDR3 in amino acids: CASRHRDQHTDTQYF. The DNA for the CDR3 is TGCGCCAGCAGGCACCGGGACCAGCACACAGATACGCAGTATTTT.

Remarks on this clone: Additional DNA sequences in this sample encode the identical CDR3. This rearrangement joins TRBV6-6 to TRBJ2-3; D remains unclear. From germline, CDR1 is MNHNY and CDR2 SVGAGI (reference sequence). Between the trimmed V and J ends, which lost 4 bases and 6 bases, there was a span of 8 bases. The CDR3 runs to 12 residues. This chain's CDR3 is CASSSSGDTQYF. The CDR3 region has the DNA TGTGCCAGCAGTTCTTCCGGTGATACGCAGTATTTT.

The chain recombines TRBV7-9 with TRBJ2-7, with D perhaps TRBD1 (6 bases). The CDR3 contains 17 residues. With 2 bases removed from V and 2 bases from J, the gap between germline ends came to 19 bases. Germline V gene lookup returns CDR1 SEHNR and CDR2 FQNEAQ (reference sequence). The CDR3 DNA reads TGTGCCAGCAGCTTAAAGGTTTTAGGGACACATACCTACGAGCAGTACTTC. Translating it yields CASSLKVLGTHTYEQYF.